The clone carrying this T cell receptor (beta chain) appeared many times. TCRdb analysed the PCR reads with MiXCR anew, one entry per CDR3 protein. The data contain fewer than 20,000 distinct CDR3 sequences, 44% of them seen just once; the ten biggest clones take up around 41%. The data originate from a study of tumor-infiltrating lymphocytes in oesophageal squamous cell carcinoma. V shed 4 bases, J shed 5 bases, and the junction held 5 bases outside the gene matches. Germline values: CDR1 SEHNR, CDR2 FQNEAQ (reference sequence). The CDR3 spans 14 residues. The chain employs TRBV7-9 and TRBJ2-5, with 9 nucleotides matching TRBD1. The material sequenced was blood. This TCR was recovered from a female donor with esophageal squamous cell carcinoma. Written as DNA, the CDR3 is TGTGCCAGCAGCTCGGGACAGGGTTACGAGACCCAGTACTTC. Its protein product is CASSSGQGYETQYF.